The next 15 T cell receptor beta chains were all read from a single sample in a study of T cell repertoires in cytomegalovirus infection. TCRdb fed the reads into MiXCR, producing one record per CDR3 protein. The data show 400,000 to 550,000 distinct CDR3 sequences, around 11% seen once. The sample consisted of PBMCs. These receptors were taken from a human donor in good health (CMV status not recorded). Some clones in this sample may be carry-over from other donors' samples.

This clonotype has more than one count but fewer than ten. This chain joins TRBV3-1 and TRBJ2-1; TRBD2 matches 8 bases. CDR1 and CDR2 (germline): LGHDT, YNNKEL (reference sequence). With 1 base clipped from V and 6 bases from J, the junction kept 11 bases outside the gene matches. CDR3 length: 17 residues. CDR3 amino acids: CASSQVWRTGGPNEQFF. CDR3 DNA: TGTGCCAGCAGCCAAGTTTGGAGAACGGGAGGGCCCAATGAGCAGTTCTTC.

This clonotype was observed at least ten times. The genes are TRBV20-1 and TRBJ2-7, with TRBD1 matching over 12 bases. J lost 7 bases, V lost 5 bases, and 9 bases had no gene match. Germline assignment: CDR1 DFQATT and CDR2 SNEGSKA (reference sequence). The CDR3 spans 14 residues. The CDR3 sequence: CSAPRGQGAGEQYF. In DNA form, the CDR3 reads TGCAGTGCTCCAAGGGGACAGGGGGCGGGGGAGCAGTACTTC.

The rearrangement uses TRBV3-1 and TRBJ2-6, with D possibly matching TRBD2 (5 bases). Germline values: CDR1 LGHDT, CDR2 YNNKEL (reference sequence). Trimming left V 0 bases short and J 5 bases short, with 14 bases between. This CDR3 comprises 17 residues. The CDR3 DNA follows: TGTGCCAGCAGCCAAGAGTCTTCGGGGTATCGGGCCAACGTCCTGACTTTC. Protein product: CASSQESSGYRANVLTF. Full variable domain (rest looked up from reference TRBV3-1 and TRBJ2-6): DTAVSQTPKYLVTQMGNDKSIKCEQNLGHDTMYWYKQDSKKFLKIMFSYNNKELIINETVPNRFSPKSPDKAHLNLHINSLELGDSAVYFCASSQESSGYRANVLTFGAGSRLTVL.

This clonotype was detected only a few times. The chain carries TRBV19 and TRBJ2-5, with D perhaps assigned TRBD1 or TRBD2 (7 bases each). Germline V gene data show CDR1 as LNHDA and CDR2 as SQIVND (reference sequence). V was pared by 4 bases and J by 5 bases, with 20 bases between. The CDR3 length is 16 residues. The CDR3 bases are TGTGCCAGTAGTAGACGACAGGGTGCGCGGGAGGAGACCCAGTACTTC. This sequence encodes CASSRRQGAREETQYF.

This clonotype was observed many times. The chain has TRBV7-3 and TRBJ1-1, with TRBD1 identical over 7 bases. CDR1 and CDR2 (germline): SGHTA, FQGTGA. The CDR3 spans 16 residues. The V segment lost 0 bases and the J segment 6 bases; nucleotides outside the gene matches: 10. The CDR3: CASSLTRRTGLSEAFF. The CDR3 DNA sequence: TGTGCCAGCAGCTTAACCAGGCGGACAGGTCTCTCTGAAGCTTTCTTT.

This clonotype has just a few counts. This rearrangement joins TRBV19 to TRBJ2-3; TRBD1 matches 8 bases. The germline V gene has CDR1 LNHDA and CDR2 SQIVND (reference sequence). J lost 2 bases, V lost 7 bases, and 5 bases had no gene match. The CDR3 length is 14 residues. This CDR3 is CASKGQGYTDTQYF. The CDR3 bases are TGTGCCAGTAAAGGACAGGGTTACACAGATACGCAGTATTTT.

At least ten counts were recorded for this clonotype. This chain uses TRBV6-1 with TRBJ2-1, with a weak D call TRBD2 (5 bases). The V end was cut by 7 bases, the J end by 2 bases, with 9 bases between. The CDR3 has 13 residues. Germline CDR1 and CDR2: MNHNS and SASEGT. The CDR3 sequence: CASKQEAYNEQFF. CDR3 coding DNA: TGTGCCAGCAAGCAGGAGGCCTACAATGAGCAGTTCTTC.

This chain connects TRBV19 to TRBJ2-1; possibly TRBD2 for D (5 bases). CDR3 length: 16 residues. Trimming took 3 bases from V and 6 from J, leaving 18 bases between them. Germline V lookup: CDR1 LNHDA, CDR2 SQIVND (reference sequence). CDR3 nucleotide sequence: TGTGCCAGTAGTATGCCCAATGACTACGTTTCCAATGAGCAGTTCTTC. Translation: CASSMPNDYVSNEQFF.

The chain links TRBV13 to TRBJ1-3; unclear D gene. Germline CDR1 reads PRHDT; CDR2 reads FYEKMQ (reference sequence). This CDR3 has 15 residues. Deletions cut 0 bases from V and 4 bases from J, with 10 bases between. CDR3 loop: CASSLGRAEGNTIYF. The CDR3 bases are TGTGCCAGCAGCTTAGGCCGCGCAGAAGGAAACACCATATATTTT.

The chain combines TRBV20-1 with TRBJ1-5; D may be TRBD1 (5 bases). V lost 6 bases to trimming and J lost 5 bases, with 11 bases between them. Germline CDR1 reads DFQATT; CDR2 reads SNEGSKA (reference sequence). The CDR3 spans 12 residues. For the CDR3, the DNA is TGCAGTGCGGTGACAGATCATCAGCCCCAGCATTTT. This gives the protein CSAVTDHQPQHF.

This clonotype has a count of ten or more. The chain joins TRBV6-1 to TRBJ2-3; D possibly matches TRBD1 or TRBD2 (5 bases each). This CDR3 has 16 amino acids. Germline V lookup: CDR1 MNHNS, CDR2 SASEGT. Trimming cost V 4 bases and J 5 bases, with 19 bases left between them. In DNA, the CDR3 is TGTGCCAGCAGTGCCTTAGTTGGGACCCAGAGAGATACGCAGTATTTT. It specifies CASSALVGTQRDTQYF.

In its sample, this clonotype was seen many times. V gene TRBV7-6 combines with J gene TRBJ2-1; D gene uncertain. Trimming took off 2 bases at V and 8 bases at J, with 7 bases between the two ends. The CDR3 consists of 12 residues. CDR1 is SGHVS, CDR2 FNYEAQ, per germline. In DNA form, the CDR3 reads TGTGCCAGCAGCTTAAGGATTGATGAGCAGTTCTTC. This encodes CASSLRIDEQFF. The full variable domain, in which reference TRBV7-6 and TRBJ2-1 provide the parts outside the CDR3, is GAGVSQSPRYKVTKRGQDVALRCDPISGHVSLYWYRQALGQGPEFLTYFNYEAQQDKSGLPNDRFSAERPEGSISTLTIQRTEQRDSAMYRCASSLRIDEQFFGPGTRLTVL.

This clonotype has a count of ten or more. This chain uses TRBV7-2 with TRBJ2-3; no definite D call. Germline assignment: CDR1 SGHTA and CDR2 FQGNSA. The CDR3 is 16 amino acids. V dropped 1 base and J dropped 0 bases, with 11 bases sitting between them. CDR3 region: CASSLVLSISTDTQYF. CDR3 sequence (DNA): TGTGCCAGCAGCTTAGTTCTCAGTATAAGCACAGATACGCAGTATTTT.

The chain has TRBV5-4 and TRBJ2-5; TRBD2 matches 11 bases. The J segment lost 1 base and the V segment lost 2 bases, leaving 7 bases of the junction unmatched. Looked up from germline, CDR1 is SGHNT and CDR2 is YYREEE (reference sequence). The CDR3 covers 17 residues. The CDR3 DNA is TGTGCCAGCAGCTTTATAGCGGGGGGGCCGAGCCAAGAGACCCAGTACTTC. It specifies CASSFIAGGPSQETQYF.

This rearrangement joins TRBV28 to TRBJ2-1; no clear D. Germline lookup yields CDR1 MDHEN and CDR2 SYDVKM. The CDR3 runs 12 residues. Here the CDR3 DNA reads TGTGCGGGCGGCGCGGCTTACAATGAGCAGTTCTTC. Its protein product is CAGGAAYNEQFF.